This TCR beta chain derives from a study of shared clonotypes between healthy human individuals. At the level of the study: Serving as donors were a couple of women and a few men, whose ages spanned 18 to 49. Per donor, CD8 memory used one plate, CD8 naive used two, CD4 memory used three and CD4 naive used three. Whole-study findings and limits: Naive CD4 clonotypes overlapped across a few donors at roughly 5.1%.

Comments on this clone: Its antigen is as yet unknown.

Germline loops: CDR1 MNHEY, CDR2 SMNVEV (reference sequence). V shed 8 bases and J 2 bases; nucleotides not matched to a gene: 11. This CDR3 region has 15 residues. Using immunoSEQ multiplex PCR, the repertoire was profiled, and TCRdb retains in-frame clones only, with some absent. The data show 2 million to 3 million clones, roughly 92% seen once. The receptor's source is a young man in good health. The chain carries TRBV27 and TRBJ2-7; TRBD1 agrees at 8 bases. Sequencing was carried out using naive CD4+ T cells sorted from blood. Subset in this sample: CD45RA+ positively selected. The CDR3 DNA reads as TGTGCCAGCGGACTTTCCCAGGGGGCCGCCTACGAGCAGTACTTC. The encoded protein is CASGLSQGAAYEQYF.